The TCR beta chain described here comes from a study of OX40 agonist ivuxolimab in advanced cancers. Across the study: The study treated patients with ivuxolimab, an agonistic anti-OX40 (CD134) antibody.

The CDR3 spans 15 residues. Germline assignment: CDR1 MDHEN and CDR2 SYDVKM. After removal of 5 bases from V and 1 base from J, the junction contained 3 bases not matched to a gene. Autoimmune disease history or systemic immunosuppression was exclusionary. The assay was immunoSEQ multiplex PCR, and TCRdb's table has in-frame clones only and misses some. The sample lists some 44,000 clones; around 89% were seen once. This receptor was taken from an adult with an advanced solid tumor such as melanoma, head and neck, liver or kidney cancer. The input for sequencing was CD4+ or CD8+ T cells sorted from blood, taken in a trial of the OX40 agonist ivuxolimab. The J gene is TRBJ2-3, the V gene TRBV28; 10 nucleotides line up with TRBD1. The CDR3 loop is CASSPGQGRTDTQYF. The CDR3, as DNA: TGTGCCAGCAGTCCGGGACAGGGGCGCACAGATACGCAGTATTTT.